These T cell receptor beta chains were read from a single sample in a study of T cell responses to AZD1222 COVID-19 vaccine. Measured with immunoSEQ multiplex PCR; TCRdb has only the in-frame clones, and not every one. Among around 94,000 clones listed, about 88% were seen once. Material: peripheral blood, obtained on day 0 of AZD1222 vaccination. The receptors were sampled from an adult in good health. CDR3s include the opening cysteine and the closing phenylalanine or tryptophan. A D gene is named only where the DNA matches it firmly. Expanded clones get a size class; other rows say once, few or many, or leave the size out.

TRBD1	TRBV3-1/TRBV3-2	-	TRBJ1-1	TGTGCCAGCAGCCAAGAAGTAACAGGGGGCGCTGGCACTGAAGCTTTCTTT	CASSQEVTGGAGTEAFF
TRBD1	TRBV7-2	few	TRBJ2-5	TGTGCCAGCAGCTTAGTAGGTGACAGGGGAGAGACCCAGTACTTC	CASSLVGDRGETQYF
TRBD2	TRBV7-3	-	TRBJ2-1	TGTGCCAGCAGCCCAGGCGGGAGGACTTCGTACAATGAGCAGTTCTTC	CASSPGGRTSYNEQFF
-	TRBV7-3	-	TRBJ1-5	TGTGCCAGCAGCTCCGGACAGAATCAGCCCCAGCATTTT	CASSSGQNQPQHF
TRBD1	TRBV11-1	few	TRBJ2-2	TGTGCCAGCAGCTTCGCGGACAGGGCGAACGGGGAGCTGTTTTTT	CASSFADRANGELFF
-	TRBV11-1	-	TRBJ1-1	TGTGCCAGCAGCCAAACGGGGGTTGAAGCTTTCTTT	CASSQTGVEAFF
-	TRBV3-1/TRBV3-2	few	TRBJ2-7	TGTGCCAGCAGCCAATCCAGTCACCGCCTAACCTACGAGCAGTACTTC	CASSQSSHRLTYEQYF
-	TRBV10-3	-	TRBJ2-7	TGTGCCATCAGTGTCCGGATTGAGGAGGAGCAGTACTTC	CAISVRIEEEQYF
-	TRBV2	-	TRBJ1-4	TGTGCCAGCCGCCGGGACGACCGGTCTCAGAATGAAAAACTGTTTTTT	CASRRDDRSQNEKLFF
-	TRBV2	-	TRBJ1-2	TGTGCCAGCAGTGAAGTTTACTATGGCTACACCTTC	CASSEVYYGYTF
-	TRBV2	-	TRBJ1-1	TGTGCCAGCAGTGAAATCCTAGGAAGCACTGAAGCTTTCTTT	CASSEILGSTEAFF
-	TRBV6-5	-	TRBJ1-1	TGTGCCAGCAGAGGAAGGGACACTGAAGCTTTCTTT	CASRGRDTEAFF
TRBD1	TRBV6-4	-	TRBJ2-7	TGTGCCAGCAGTCCGACAGGGACCGAGAGCTCCTACGAGCAGTACTTC	CASSPTGTESSYEQYF
-	TRBV3-1/TRBV3-2	once	TRBJ1-2	TGTGCCAGCAGCCAAGGACAGGTCGTGGGTGGCTACACCTTC	CASSQGQVVGGYTF
TRBD1	TRBV7-2	-	TRBJ2-7	TGTGCCAGCAGCCGGGACAGCTACTACGAGCAGTACTTC	CASSRDSYYEQYF
TRBD2	TRBV7-9	-	TRBJ2-7	TGTGCCAGCAGCAAAGGACTAGCGGGAGTCTACGAGCAGTACTTC	CASSKGLAGVYEQYF
-	TRBV9	-	TRBJ1-3	TGTGCCAGCAGCCGATTGCAGGGTAATGGAAACACCATATATTTT	CASSRLQGNGNTIYF
-	TRBV7-9	-	TRBJ1-3	TGTGCCAGCAGCCTACAGGCAAACTCTGGAAACACCATATATTTT	CASSLQANSGNTIYF
TRBD2	TRBV6-2/TRBV6-3	once	TRBJ2-1	TGTGCCAGCAGCCCTGAAACTAGCGGCTCCTACAATGAGCAGTTCTTC	CASSPETSGSYNEQFF
-	TRBV3-1/TRBV3-2	once	TRBJ1-5	TGTGCCAGCAGCCAAGATCTCCGTCAGCCCCAGCATTTT	CASSQDLRQPQHF
TRBD1	TRBV5-6	-	TRBJ1-2	TGTGCCAGCAGCCGGGACAGGTATGGCTACACCTTC	CASSRDRYGYTF
-	TRBV19	-	TRBJ1-5	TGTGCCAGTAGTATCTCAGCTCGTGGGGTAAATCAGCCCCAGCATTTT	CASSISARGVNQPQHF
-	TRBV27	many	TRBJ2-1	TGTGCCAGCAGTTTAGTTTGGGCCGATGAGCAGTTCTTC	CASSLVWADEQFF
-	TRBV30	-	TRBJ1-6	TGTGCCTGGAGACAGGGTTCCTATAATTCACCCCTCCACTTT	CAWRQGSYNSPLHF
TRBD1	TRBV28	-	TRBJ1-5	TGTGCCAGCAGTTCCATTTCCGGGACAGGGAGGTCAAAGCCCCAGCATTTT	CASSSISGTGRSKPQHF
-	TRBV6-1	-	TRBJ1-5	TGTGCCAGCAGTGAGAGAGGGGGAGCGAGCAATCAGCCCCAGCATTTT	CASSERGGASNQPQHF
TRBD1	TRBV5-1	-	TRBJ1-1	TGCGCCAGCAGCCCAGGGGGTGAGGGACGAACTGAAGCTTTCTTT	CASSPGGEGRTEAFF
-	TRBV5-1	-	TRBJ1-5	TGCGCCAGCAGCTTGGCCGGTTTGAGCAATCAGCCCCAGCATTTT	CASSLAGLSNQPQHF
-	TRBV15	-	TRBJ2-3	TGTGCCACCAGCAGAGATTACGGGGGTCAGACCACAGATACGCAGTATTTT	CATSRDYGGQTTDTQYF
TRBD2	TRBV5-6	once	TRBJ2-7	TGTGCCAGCACCCCACAAGGGGCGGGAGGAAGGAACGAGCAGTACTTC	CASTPQGAGGRNEQYF
TRBD2	TRBV5-1	-	TRBJ2-5	TGCGCCAGCAGCGGAGGTGGGGGGGTTCAGGAGACCCAGTACTTC	CASSGGGGVQETQYF
-	TRBV14	medium-sized	TRBJ2-7	TGTGCCAGCAGCCAAAATCGGGCTGGTCAGTACTTC	CASSQNRAGQYF
TRBD2	TRBV20-1	-	TRBJ2-7	TGCAGTGCTAGTGCTAGCGGGAGACACTACGAGCAGTACTTC	CSASASGRHYEQYF
-	TRBV28	many	TRBJ2-2	TGTGCCAGCAGTCCGTTTGCTAGGGGTTATTCAGACACCGGGGAGCTGTTTTTT	CASSPFARGYSDTGELFF
-	TRBV7-2	-	TRBJ1-4	TGTGCCAGCAGCTTAGGCGGTCAGGGCAACGAAAAACTGTTTTTT	CASSLGGQGNEKLFF
TRBD1	TRBV7-3	-	TRBJ1-2	TGTGCCAGCAGCAAGGGGACAGGGAAGGACTATGGCTACACCTTC	CASSKGTGKDYGYTF
-	TRBV4-3	-	TRBJ1-5	TGCGCCAGCAGCCAAGATATCGGGGATCAGCCCCAGCATTTT	CASSQDIGDQPQHF
TRBD1	TRBV27	few	TRBJ2-7	TGTGCCAGCAGTTCGACAGGGTTAGTGGGAGAGCAGTACTTC	CASSSTGLVGEQYF
-	TRBV11-2	-	TRBJ1-3	TGTGCCAGCAGCCCTGCGGGTGGACACACCATATATTTT	CASSPAGGHTIYF
TRBD1	TRBV4-2	-	TRBJ1-1	TGTGCCAGCAGCCCCGCCGGGACAGGAGGGAACACTGAAGCTTTCTTT	CASSPAGTGGNTEAFF
-	TRBV3-1/TRBV3-2	-	TRBJ1-6	TGTGCCAGCAGCCCGTACAGGGATGAGGCCCCAAGGAGCTCCTATAATTCACCCCTCCACTTT	CASSPYRDEAPRSSYNSPLHF
-	TRBV19	-	TRBJ1-4	TGTGCCAGTAGTACCAAGGACTGGAATGAAAAACTGTTTTTT	CASSTKDWNEKLFF
-	TRBV7-9	-	TRBJ2-5	TGTGCCAGCAGCTTTCTGGGGGAGACCCAGTACTTC	CASSFLGETQYF